The entry that follows covers one TCR beta chain sequence. The clone's antigen remains unknown. Base qualities are not at hand, and no much larger clone is one base apart. For sequencing of the TCRbeta CDR3 region, genomic DNA was extracted from the sorted cells. The immunoSEQ Assay was used for sequencing of TCRbeta CDR3 regions. The table comes from immuneACCESS by way of TCRdb, which keeps in-frame sequences with V and J called. Part of the clones is missing from these tables; in studies checked, under half for an unresolved V gene and the rest for unknown reasons. The sample records nearly 60,000 clones, approximately 75% of which are singletons. The top ten constitute around 0.71% of the sample. V gives up 5 bases and J gives up 6 bases, and the segment between their germline ends measures 15 bases. The CDR3 starts with the cysteine, ends with the phenylalanine, and has 15 residues. Just the 45-base CDR3 DNA is kept, in frame starting at base 1. CDR1 and CDR2 were assigned from the germline V gene as SGHRS and YFSETQ.

This specimen belongs to a study of OX40 agonist ivuxolimab in advanced cancers. With respect to the entire study: Ivuxolimab was a fully human IgG2 agonistic monoclonal antibody targeting the costimulatory receptor OX40 (CD134). Partial responses occurred in three dose-escalation patients, of whom one had hepatocellular carcinoma and two had cutaneous melanoma. In the dose-escalation cohort, more than 75% of patients were male, and the mean age was around 60 years, with a range of about 23 to 90. Intravenous ivuxolimab was administered to patients every 2 weeks at six dose levels: 0.01, 0.1, 0.3, 1.5, 3 and 10 mg/kg. Of the roughly 54 dose-escalation patients, hepatocellular carcinoma was present in around 19, melanoma in around 15, renal cell carcinoma in 9 and head and neck cancer in 9. Peripheral TCRbeta sequencing was intended to test whether TCR sequence diversity was altered and clonal T-cell expansion was caused by ivuxolimab. The monotherapy dose-escalation portion (N ≈ 57 patients) of the phase I ivuxolimab trial is reported in the paper. Patients were allowed to have had prior anti-PD-1, anti-PD-L1 or anti-CTLA-4 therapy, and approximately 40% of the dose-escalation patients had previously received checkpoint inhibitors. Paper-wide results and their limitations: In the 0.1-3.0 mg/kg groups, partial responders were among the patients with the lowest normalized peripheral clonal expansion, particularly in CD8+ T cells. At doses of 0.1 to 3.0 mg/kg, clonal expansion of both CD4+ and CD8+ blood T cells was observed from baseline to week 6. On average, CD8+ T cells showed more expanded clones than CD4+ T cells after ivuxolimab. The antigen specificity of the peripheral T cells that underwent clonal expansion was not determined. Low levels of normalized T-cell clonal expansion were also seen in some patients who did not respond.

Patients with a history of autoimmune disease or receiving systemic immunosuppression were excluded from the trial. Peripheral blood for TCR sequencing was collected from all dose cohorts at baseline, on cycle 4 day 1, and on cycle 7 day 1. Samples came from an open-label, multicenter, first-in-human phase I dose-escalation trial of ivuxolimab. Adults with locally advanced or metastatic melanoma, renal cell carcinoma, hepatocellular carcinoma or head and neck squamous cell carcinoma were enrolled in the trial. Before TCR sequencing, CD4+ T cells and CD8+ T cells were sorted from peripheral blood as separate populations.

Sequenced material: CD4+ or CD8+ T cells sorted from blood, taken in a trial of the OX40 agonist ivuxolimab. The clonotype originates from an adult with an advanced solid tumor such as melanoma, head and neck, liver or kidney cancer. In this chain, TRBV5-1 is recombined with TRBJ1-6, with TRBD1 tentatively as D gene (6 bases match). The DNA sequence is TGCGCCAGCAGACCCGACAGGCTTAGTAATTCACCCCTCCACTTT. This encodes CASRPDRLSNSPLHF.